The 20 T cell receptor beta chains below were found in one sample sequenced in a study of T cell changes during pregnancy in multiple sclerosis. Some clones are missing from TCRdb's copy, which holds only in-frame ones; the method was immunoSEQ multiplex PCR. The sample lists tens of thousands of clones, approximately 90% seen once, with about 8% in the top ten. Sequencing was performed on CD8+ T cells from peripheral blood mononuclear cells, taken in the first trimester of pregnancy. The receptors were sampled from a female donor in good health, enrolled as a control in a pregnancy study.

The V gene is TRBV27, the J gene TRBJ1-2, with D uncertain. CDR1 is MNHEY and CDR2 is SMNVEV in the germline V gene (reference sequence). There are 13 residues in the CDR3. The V and J ends lost 3 bases and 6 bases respectively, with 11 bases between them. This chain's CDR3 is CASSLSARHGYTF. CDR3 coding DNA: TGTGCCAGCAGTTTGTCGGCTAGGCATGGCTACACCTTC.

The gene calls are TRBV7-6 and TRBJ1-2; the match to TRBD1 covers 8 bases. The J segment lost 8 bases and the V segment lost 6 bases, leaving 8 bases of the junction unmatched. Germline assignment: CDR1 SGHVS and CDR2 FNYEAQ. The CDR3 has 13 residues. CDR3: CASRPGQGSGYTF. For the CDR3, the DNA is TGTGCCAGCAGACCCGGACAGGGTAGCGGCTACACCTTC.

This chain uses TRBV6-1 with TRBJ2-3, with 11 bases that match TRBD2. This CDR3 spans 16 amino acids. With V trimmed by 4 bases and J by 0 bases, 3 bases remained unmatched. Looked up from germline, CDR1 is MNHNS and CDR2 is SASEGT. CDR3 DNA sequence: TGTGCCAGCAGTGGGCTAGCGGGGGGCAGCACAGATACGCAGTATTTT. This sequence encodes CASSGLAGGSTDTQYF.

As DNA, the CDR3 is TGTGCCAGCAGTTTAACCGGACAGGGCGCCTATGGCTACACCTTC. Protein: CASSLTGQGAYGYTF. This chain uses TRBV27 with TRBJ1-2; 8 bases fit TRBD1. Trimming cost V 2 bases and J 4 bases; bases outside gene matches: 6. The V gene's germline CDR1 is MNHEY and CDR2 SMNVEV (reference sequence). The CDR3 covers 15 residues.

The chain links TRBV7-9 to TRBJ1-2; possible D gene TRBD1, 5 bases. Per the germline V gene, CDR1 is SEHNR and CDR2 is FQNEAQ (reference sequence). Between the trimmed V and J ends, which lost 0 bases and 4 bases, there was a span of 15 bases. This CDR3 has 16 residues. In DNA form, the CDR3 reads TGTGCCAGCAGCTTAGCCGGGGACTTACTACTCTATGGCTACACCTTC. Translating gives CASSLAGDLLLYGYTF.

J is TRBJ1-6 and V is TRBV28; maybe TRBD1 (5 bases). V was trimmed by 8 bases and J by 4 bases, leaving 12 bases between them. In germline, CDR1 is MDHEN, CDR2 SYDVKM. The CDR3 has 14 amino acids. The CDR3 loop reads CASALGTYNSPLHF. CDR3 sequence (DNA): TGTGCCAGCGCACTAGGGACTTATAATTCACCCCTCCACTTT.

The chain recombines TRBV4-2 with TRBJ2-7; the match to TRBD2 covers 8 bases. This CDR3 comprises 17 residues. V gave up 0 bases and J gave up 3 bases; unmatched junction bases: 10. Germline V gene sequence: CDR1 LGHNA, CDR2 YNFKEQ. The DNA for the CDR3 is TGTGCCAGCAGCCAAGAGGGGTTGGAAGCGGGAGTCTACGAGCAGTACTTC. Translated, it gives CASSQEGLEAGVYEQYF.

The chain is built from TRBV28 and TRBJ1-2; weak D call: TRBD1 (6 bases). Germline CDR1 reads MDHEN; CDR2 reads SYDVKM. This CDR3 comprises 15 residues. Trimming took off 2 bases at V and 4 bases at J, with 14 bases between the two ends. The CDR3 DNA follows: TGTGCCAGCAGTTTAGGCACAGGGCTTATCTATGGCTACACCTTC. It is translated as CASSLGTGLIYGYTF.

The gene calls are TRBV19 and TRBJ1-5; no clear D gene. V lost 0 bases and J lost 0, with 6 bases in between. Germline CDR1 LNHDA, CDR2 SQIVND (reference sequence). The CDR3 covers 15 residues. CDR3 in amino acids: CASSIDLSSNQPQHF. The CDR3 DNA is TGTGCCAGTAGTATAGATCTAAGTAGCAATCAGCCCCAGCATTTT.

This chain uses TRBV7-2 with TRBJ2-1; 8 nucleotides line up with TRBD2. Germline V gives CDR1 SGHTA, CDR2 FQGNSA. Losses at the gene ends were 5 bases for V and 2 bases for J; bases not matched to a gene: 8. The CDR3 runs to 16 residues. The DNA for the CDR3 is TGTGCCAGCAGCGACAGAGGCGGGGGGCCCTACAATGAGCAGTTCTTC. Residues: CASSDRGGGPYNEQFF.

The CDR3 is CASISEAEGQPQHF. The CDR3 region has the DNA TGTGCCAGCATTTCGGAGGCTGAGGGTCAGCCCCAGCATTTT. The V gene is TRBV6-6, the J gene TRBJ1-5; the D is unclear. The CDR3 length is 14 residues. Per the germline V gene, CDR1 is MNHNY and CDR2 is SVGAGI (reference sequence). V dropped 7 bases and J dropped 6 bases, with 16 bases sitting between them.

The chain joins TRBV2 to TRBJ2-3, with 10 bases fitting TRBD1. From germline, CDR1 is SNHLY and CDR2 FYNNEI. With 2 bases clipped from V and 2 bases from J, the junction kept 7 bases outside the gene matches. The CDR3 runs to 17 residues. The chain's CDR3 is CASSEMPGQGTTDTQYF. Here the CDR3 DNA reads TGTGCCAGCAGTGAAATGCCGGGACAGGGGACCACAGATACGCAGTATTTT. Full variable domain (remainder filled in from reference TRBV2 and TRBJ2-3): EPEVTQTPSHQVTQMGQEVILRCVPISNHLYFYWYRQILGQKVEFLVSFYNNEISEKSEIFDDQFSVERPDGSNFTLKIRSTKLEDSAMYFCASSEMPGQGTTDTQYFGPGTRLTVL.

This clone came up a few times. The chain recombines TRBV4-3 with TRBJ1-2, with D possibly being TRBD1 (6 bases). Deletions cut 0 bases from V and 3 bases from J, with 11 bases between. This CDR3 is built from 15 residues. CDR1 is LGHNA and CDR2 is YSLEER in the germline V gene. The CDR3 region is CASSQDRGFDYGYTF. Here the CDR3 DNA reads TGCGCCAGCAGCCAAGATAGGGGGTTCGACTATGGCTACACCTTC.

This sequence joins TRBV7-9 and TRBJ1-1, with D tentatively TRBD1 (5 bases). From germline, CDR1 is SEHNR and CDR2 FQNEAQ (reference sequence). The germline V and J ends were trimmed by 1 base and 13 bases, with 19 bases remaining between them. The CDR3 runs 14 residues. CDR3 protein: CASSLGGQPKKGFF. Written as DNA, the CDR3 is TGTGCCAGCAGCTTAGGGGGCCAGCCGAAGAAAGGTTTCTTT.

This clone was found once. The J gene is TRBJ2-4, the V gene TRBV7-9, with D maybe TRBD2 (5 bases). Trimming took 6 bases from V and 7 from J, leaving 16 bases between them. CDR3 size: 14 residues. Germline loops: CDR1 SEHNR, CDR2 FQNEAQ (reference sequence). Here the CDR3 DNA reads TGTGCCAGCAGTCCAATTTCGGGATCTAACATTCAGTACTTC. Its translation is CASSPISGSNIQYF.

This chain links TRBV27 with TRBJ2-3, with a possible D match to TRBD1 (6 bases). In germline, CDR1 is MNHEY, CDR2 SMNVEV (reference sequence). The CDR3 loop spans 15 amino acids. Trimming stripped 6 bases from V and 3 bases from J, with 16 bases between. The CDR3 DNA reads as TGTGCCAGCAGCCACCAGGGGAGAAGTACAGATACGCAGTATTTT. The encoded protein is CASSHQGRSTDTQYF.

The J gene is TRBJ1-5, the V gene TRBV5-4; weak D call: TRBD1 (6 bases). This CDR3 contains 16 residues. CDR1 and CDR2 (germline): SGHNT, YYREEE (reference sequence). Trimming left V 4 bases short and J 2 bases short, with 16 bases between. As DNA, the CDR3 is TGTGCCAGCAGCCAGGGGCTCCCAGGAGGCAATCAGCCCCAGCATTTT. Translating gives CASSQGLPGGNQPQHF.

The chain uses TRBV4-3 and TRBJ1-1; D is undetermined. Deletions cut 1 base from V and 10 bases from J, with 13 bases between. The germline gives CDR1 LGHNA, CDR2 YSLEER. The CDR3 has 13 amino acids. CDR3 DNA sequence: TGCGCCAGCAGCCAAGGCCGGGAACGAGGAGCTTTCTTT. Translated: CASSQGRERGAFF.

V is TRBV5-6 and J is TRBJ2-3; a weak D match, TRBD2 (5 bases). Between the trimmed V and J ends, which lost 0 bases and 2 bases, there was a span of 10 bases. The CDR3 has 15 amino acids. Germline V gene sequence: CDR1 SGHDT, CDR2 YYEEEE. CDR3 in DNA: TGTGCCAGCAGCTTGGTCGCGGGCTCCACAGATACGCAGTATTTT. Encoded protein: CASSLVAGSTDTQYF.

This sequence joins TRBV6-4 and TRBJ2-1, with D possibly matching TRBD2 (6 bases). The CDR3 contains 14 residues. V dropped 4 bases and J dropped 10 bases, with 17 bases sitting between them. The germline CDR1 and CDR2 sequences are MRHNA and SNTAGT. The CDR3 DNA is TGTGCCAGCAGTGTTTCGACTAGTAGTGCCGAGCAGTTCTTC. This encodes CASSVSTSSAEQFF.